What follows describes a single T cell receptor beta chain. Its target is not known. Trimming removed 3 bases from V and 7 bases from J; junction bases left unmatched: 16. From germline, CDR1 is SGHVS and CDR2 FQNEAQ. The CDR3 has 17 amino acids. The source of the sample is a study of CD8+ T cells in alopecia areata. Treatment described: oral pan-JAK inhibitor, 5-10 mg twice daily. Sequencing templates came from extracted RNA that was reverse transcribed into cDNA. Sequencing was performed with immunoSEQ multiplex PCR; in TCRdb, only in-frame clones are kept and a portion is missing. Of some 180,000 clones in the sample, roughly half were seen once. Overall study results and limits: With tofacitinib ongoing, many expanded lesional clones persisted in both scalp and blood.

The sequences come from CD8+ T cells sorted from blood, collected at roughly week 52, from a patient treated with tofacitinib. The gene calls are TRBV7-8 and TRBJ2-7, with 9 bases aligning to TRBD1. This receptor was taken from a human donor with alopecia areata. CDR3 in DNA: TGTGCCAGCAGCTTGCGGATAGGGACAGGGCCCTCATGGGAGCAGTACTTC. It specifies CASSLRIGTGPSWEQYF.